A single sample is the source of the 24 T cell receptor beta chains below, sequenced in a study of T cell responses to AZD1222 COVID-19 vaccine. TCRdb keeps only in-frame clones here, not all; method: immunoSEQ multiplex PCR. The table has about 110,000 clones, less than 95% seen once. This specimen was peripheral blood, taken 28 days after the second AZD1222 dose. The receptors come from an adult who received the AZD1222 COVID-19 vaccine.

The chain is built from TRBV5-4 and TRBJ1-2, with a possible D match to TRBD1 (6 bases). Trimming took off 6 bases at V and 7 bases at J, with 13 bases between the two ends. Per the germline V gene, CDR1 is SGHNT and CDR2 is YYREEE (reference sequence). CDR3 length: 12 amino acids. For the CDR3, the DNA is TGTGCCAGCAATGAGGGGGGAATTGGCTACACCTTC. Amino acid sequence: CASNEGGIGYTF.

V is TRBV3-1 (or the pseudogene TRBV3-2) and J is TRBJ1-3; perhaps TRBD1 as D (5 bases). Germline-derived CDR1 and CDR2 are LGHDT and YNNKEL (reference sequence). V was clipped by 4 bases and J by 9 bases, with 28 bases between them. The CDR3 contains 18 residues. The CDR3 here is CASSRWVRRGTAAATIYF. Written as DNA, the CDR3 is TGTGCCAGCAGCCGATGGGTAAGGAGAGGGACGGCGGCGGCCACCATATATTTT.

V usage is TRBV5-1 and J usage is TRBJ2-7; 12 nucleotides match TRBD1. Per the germline V gene, CDR1 is SGHRS and CDR2 is YFSETQ. Trimming took 1 base from V and 3 from J; bases not matched to a gene: 14. This CDR3 has 19 amino acids. CDR3 sequence reads: CASSLYGTGGAPGGYEQYF. Written as DNA, the CDR3 is TGCGCCAGCAGCTTGTATGGGACAGGGGGCGCCCCTGGGGGCTACGAGCAGTACTTC. The whole variable domain, filled in from reference TRBV5-1 and TRBJ2-7, reads KAGVTQTPRYLIKTRGQQVTLSCSPISGHRSVSWYQQTPGQGLQFLFEYFSETQRNKGNFPGRFSGRQFSNSRSEMNVSTLELGDSALYLCASSLYGTGGAPGGYEQYFGPGTRLTVT.

The V gene is TRBV27, the J gene TRBJ1-1; D may be TRBD1 (5 bases). The CDR3 is 11 residues long. The V and J ends lost 10 bases and 8 bases respectively, with 14 bases between them. CDR1 is MNHEY, CDR2 SMNVEV, per germline (reference sequence). CDR3 loop: CATRFGTEAFF. DNA for the CDR3: TGTGCCACTAGGTTCGGGACCGAAGCTTTCTTT.

CDR3 nucleotides: TGTGCCAGCAGTGGTCGACCTGAAGCTTTCTTT. It yields the protein CASSGRPEAFF. The chain joins TRBV7-9 to TRBJ1-1; no firm D call. CDR3 length equals 11 residues. Germline assignment: CDR1 SEHNR and CDR2 FQNEAQ (reference sequence). The V gene lost 6 bases and the J gene lost 6 bases, with 8 bases spanning the gap.

V and J are TRBV28 and TRBJ2-7, with unresolved D. Germline CDR1 is MDHEN and CDR2 is SYDVKM. V was cut by 4 bases and J by 0 bases, with 10 bases left in between. This CDR3 has 14 amino acids. The CDR3 DNA sequence: TGTGCCAGCAGTTCCGGAAGATTCTCCTACGAGCAGTACTTC. As protein: CASSSGRFSYEQYF. Full variable domain (remainder filled in from reference TRBV28 and TRBJ2-7): DVKVTQSSRYLVKRTGEKVFLECVQDMDHENMFWYRQDPGLGLRLIYFSYDVKMKEKGDIPEGYSVSREKKERFSLILESASTNQTSMYLCASSSGRFSYEQYFGPGTRLTVT.

The V call is TRBV7-8, the J call TRBJ1-1; D unclear. With 3 bases removed from V and 6 bases from J, the gap between germline ends came to 8 bases. CDR3 length: 12 residues. CDR1 is SGHVS and CDR2 is FQNEAQ in the germline V gene. In nucleotides, the CDR3 is TGTGCCAGCAGCTTCTCGATCGCTGAAGCTTTCTTT. Encoded protein: CASSFSIAEAFF.

The chain uses TRBV5-6 and TRBJ1-2; D is ambiguous. The germline gives CDR1 SGHDT, CDR2 YYEEEE. Trimming shortened V by 3 bases and J by 0 bases, and 12 bases separated the two germline ends. The CDR3 spans 15 residues. CDR3 nucleotide sequence: TGTGCCAGCAGCTCGAATTACAGAGCTAACTATGGCTACACCTTC. Amino acids: CASSSNYRANYGYTF.

The V and J genes are TRBV19 and TRBJ2-3, with D unresolved. This CDR3 spans 15 amino acids. V shed 5 bases and J shed 0 bases, with 12 bases lying between them. CDR1 and CDR2 from the germline V gene are LNHDA and SQIVND (reference sequence). The CDR3 reads CASSGLTESTDTQYF. CDR3 DNA: TGTGCCAGTAGTGGGTTAACGGAGAGCACAGATACGCAGTATTTT.

The CDR3 DNA is TGTGCCAGCAGCTTAGAGGCCGGGACAGCCTATAGCAATCAGCCCCAGCATTTT. Protein: CASSLEAGTAYSNQPQHF. The chain combines TRBV7-8 with TRBJ1-5, with 7 bases lining up with TRBD1. From germline, CDR1 is SGHVS and CDR2 FQNEAQ. The CDR3 covers 18 residues. The trim removed 1 base at V and 0 bases at J, leaving 9 bases unmatched.

The rearrangement links TRBV15 to TRBJ1-2; D unresolved. The CDR3 totals 13 residues. CDR1 is LNHNV, CDR2 YYDKDF, per germline (reference sequence). V was clipped by 0 bases and J by 6 bases, with 8 bases between them. As DNA, the CDR3 is TGTGCCACCAGCAGAGATATGGTGGATGGCTACACCTTC. The encoded protein is CATSRDMVDGYTF.

V and J are TRBV11-2 and TRBJ2-2; D is undetermined. Per the germline V gene, CDR1 is SGHAT and CDR2 is FQNNGV. The CDR3 runs 14 residues. V was shortened by 2 bases and J by 6 bases, with 10 bases between the two germline ends. The CDR3 coding sequence is TGTGCCAGCAGCTTAAGGGTGGTTTCCGGGGAGCTGTTTTTT. This gives the protein CASSLRVVSGELFF.

This chain uses TRBV7-9 with TRBJ2-7; perhaps TRBD2 as D (6 bases). This CDR3 spans 12 amino acids. Germline lookup yields CDR1 SEHNR and CDR2 FQNEAQ (reference sequence). Trimming removed 3 bases at V and 9 bases at J, with 12 bases between. CDR3 protein: CASSFIAAGQYF. The CDR3 DNA is TGTGCCAGCAGCTTCATAGCGGCAGGGCAGTACTTC. Together with reference TRBV7-9 and TRBJ2-7, the CDR3 gives the full variable domain: DTGVSQNPRHKITKRGQNVTFRCDPISEHNRLYWYRQTLGQGPEFLTYFQNEAQLEKSRLLSDRFSAERPKGSFSTLEIQRTEQGDSAMYLCASSFIAAGQYFGPGTRLTVT.

This clone has a single count. V gene TRBV11-3 combines with J gene TRBJ2-3; D is uncertain. The CDR3 is 13 amino acids. CDR1 SGHNT and CDR2 YENEEA come from the germline V gene. V lost 2 bases, J lost 8 bases, and 11 bases lay in between. CDR3: CASSLNQPGTQYF. The CDR3 DNA reads as TGTGCCAGCAGCTTAAACCAGCCCGGTACGCAGTATTTT.

This clone was seen only once. The V gene is TRBV3-1 (or the pseudogene TRBV3-2), the J gene TRBJ1-3; 9 bases line up with TRBD1. Germline lookup yields CDR1 LGHDT and CDR2 YNNKEL (reference sequence). V dropped 5 bases and J dropped 2; count of bases not matched to a gene: 7. The length of the CDR3 is 16 residues. The CDR3 sequence is CASSSPGQGPGNTIYF. The CDR3 bases are TGTGCCAGCAGCTCTCCGGGACAGGGCCCTGGAAACACCATATATTTT.

The chain carries TRBV18 and TRBJ1-1; tentatively, D is TRBD1 (5 bases). Trimming took 3 bases from V and 1 from J, leaving 12 bases between them. The CDR3 spans 15 residues. The V gene's germline CDR1 is KGHSH and CDR2 LQKENI. CDR3 nucleotide sequence: TGTGCCAGCTCACCCTTGGACACACCGAACACTGAAGCTTTCTTT. This codes for CASSPLDTPNTEAFF.

The V call is TRBV5-5, the J call TRBJ2-1; 8 nucleotides line up with TRBD2. The CDR3 consists of 12 residues. CDR1 is SGHKS, CDR2 YYEKEE, per germline (reference sequence). V lost 4 bases and J lost 15; bases outside the gene matches: 9. CDR3 region: CASSHPGTSLFF. The DNA for the CDR3 is TGTGCCAGCAGCCATCCCGGGACTAGTTTGTTCTTC.

The chain recombines TRBV19 with TRBJ1-5; 7 bases agree with TRBD1. Germline CDR1 reads LNHDA; CDR2 reads SQIVND (reference sequence). V lost 3 bases to trimming and J lost 3 bases; unmatched junction nucleotides: 5. The CDR3 has 15 amino acids. CDR3 loop: CASSIRDSLNQPQHF. The CDR3 DNA sequence: TGTGCCAGTAGTATTCGGGACAGCCTCAATCAGCCCCAGCATTTT. Variable domain in full (rest from reference TRBV19 and TRBJ1-5): DGGITQSPKYLFRKEGQNVTLSCEQNLNHDAMYWYRQDPGQGLRLIYYSQIVNDFQKGDIAEGYSVSREKKESFPLTVTSAQKNPTAFYLCASSIRDSLNQPQHFGDGTRLSIL.

This rearrangement joins TRBV6-5 to TRBJ2-5; 11 bases are a match to TRBD2. This CDR3 has 15 residues. V shed 6 bases and J 2 bases; nucleotides not matched to a gene: 5. Per the germline V gene, CDR1 is MNHEY and CDR2 is SVGAGI. CDR3 in amino acids: CASSTGTSGQETQYF. The CDR3, as DNA: TGTGCCAGCAGCACCGGGACTAGCGGACAAGAGACCCAGTACTTC.

The CDR3 sequence is CASTREGVLNTEAFF. The CDR3 DNA reads TGTGCCAGCACCAGGGAGGGGGTATTGAACACTGAAGCTTTCTTT. The V call is TRBV6-6, the J call TRBJ1-1; a possible D gene is TRBD1 (6 bases). Germline assignment: CDR1 MNHNY and CDR2 SVGAGI (reference sequence). The V end lost 7 bases, the J end lost 0 bases, and 15 bases lay between the germline ends. The CDR3 has 15 residues.

The chain has TRBV28 and TRBJ1-2; 7 positions agree with TRBD1. With V trimmed by 6 bases and J by 1 base, 5 bases remained unmatched. Germline CDR1 reads MDHEN; CDR2 reads SYDVKM. The CDR3 runs 14 residues. CDR3 region: CASRHRGNNYGYTF. CDR3 DNA: TGTGCCAGCAGACACAGGGGTAATAACTATGGCTACACCTTC.

The J gene is TRBJ2-1, the V gene TRBV18, with TRBD1 identical over 7 bases. In germline, CDR1 is KGHSH, CDR2 LQKENI. Trimming took 6 bases from V and 2 from J; bases not matched to a gene: 1. The CDR3 runs 13 residues. This CDR3 is CASSQGAYNEQFF. DNA for the CDR3: TGTGCCAGCTCGCAGGGGGCCTACAATGAGCAGTTCTTC. The variable domain in full, completed from reference TRBV18 and TRBJ2-1, reads NAGVMQNPRHLVRRRGQEARLRCSPMKGHSHVYWYRQLPEEGLKFMVYLQKENIIDESGMPKERFSAEFPKEGPSILRIQQVVRGDSAAYFCASSQGAYNEQFFGPGTRLTVL.

This clone has only one observation. The CDR3 nucleotides are TGTGCCAGCGGTCCCGGGGAGACCCAGTACTTC. Amino acid sequence: CASGPGETQYF. The gene calls are TRBV18 and TRBJ2-5; D not resolved. Trimming removed 8 bases from V and 5 bases from J, with 9 bases in between. There are 11 residues in the CDR3. Germline loops: CDR1 KGHSH, CDR2 LQKENI.

The chain combines TRBV19 with TRBJ1-5; D unresolved. Germline CDR1 LNHDA, CDR2 SQIVND (reference sequence). V dropped 6 bases and J dropped 4 bases, with 16 bases sitting between them. CDR3 length: 15 residues. Here the CDR3 DNA reads TGTGCCAGTAGCCCTCTAAGGACGGCGAATCAGCCCCAGCATTTT. Its protein is CASSPLRTANQPQHF.